This is a list of T cell receptor beta chains from one sample in a study of cytomegalovirus exposure and HLA in healthy donors. This table comes from immunoSEQ multiplex PCR, and its TCRdb copy is limited to in-frame clones, with some not included. The sample includes some 190,000 clones, 81% seen only once; the top ten take more than 3%. The sequenced sample was PBMCs. All receptors derive from a man between 40 and 49 years old in good health and CMV-seropositive. CDR3s include the opening cysteine and the closing phenylalanine or tryptophan. D genes are given only for firm matches. Only part of the rows carry a size: once, few, many, or a class if the clone is expanded.

j_call: TRBJ1-2
v_call: TRBV6-1
clone_size: NA
d_call: TRBD1
cdr3_aa: CASSEGDRGYGYTF
cdr3_nt: TGTGCCAGCAGTGAAGGGGACAGGGGCTATGGCTACACCTTC

j_call: TRBJ1-2
v_call: TRBV5-6
clone_size: NA
d_call: NA
cdr3_aa: CASTAPYPPYGYTF
cdr3_nt: TGTGCCAGCACCGCGCCCTACCCTCCCTATGGCTACACCTTC

j_call: TRBJ2-1
v_call: TRBV7-3
clone_size: NA
d_call: NA
cdr3_aa: CASSPQGYNEQFF
cdr3_nt: TGTGCCAGCAGCCCCCAGGGATACAATGAGCAGTTCTTC

j_call: TRBJ1-2
v_call: TRBV4-2
clone_size: NA
d_call: TRBD1
cdr3_aa: CASSSPGIGTGYGYTF
cdr3_nt: TGTGCCAGCAGCTCTCCCGGCATAGGGACAGGCTATGGCTACACCTTC

j_call: TRBJ2-4
v_call: TRBV30
clone_size: few
d_call: TRBD1
cdr3_aa: CAWRQGATLIKNIQYF
cdr3_nt: TGTGCCTGGAGGCAGGGGGCCACTCTTATAAAAAACATTCAGTACTTC

j_call: TRBJ2-3
v_call: TRBV18
clone_size: NA
d_call: NA
cdr3_aa: CASSRDSSTDTQYF
cdr3_nt: TGTGCCAGCTCTAGGGACTCCAGCACAGATACGCAGTATTTT

j_call: TRBJ2-7
v_call: TRBV6-5
clone_size: NA
d_call: TRBD2
cdr3_aa: CASNGLAIYEQYF
cdr3_nt: TGTGCCAGCAATGGACTAGCGATCTACGAGCAGTACTTC

j_call: TRBJ2-7
v_call: TRBV6-6
clone_size: NA
d_call: TRBD2
cdr3_aa: CASSPSGRALYEQYF
cdr3_nt: TGTGCCAGCAGTCCGAGCGGGAGGGCCCTCTACGAGCAGTACTTC

j_call: TRBJ2-1
v_call: TRBV6-6
clone_size: NA
d_call: TRBD1
cdr3_aa: CASSSWTGGDNEQFF
cdr3_nt: TGTGCCAGCTCTTCCTGGACAGGGGGCGACAATGAGCAGTTCTTC

j_call: TRBJ2-7
v_call: TRBV7-9
clone_size: NA
d_call: TRBD1
cdr3_aa: CASSPRDRGLYEQYF
cdr3_nt: TGTGCCAGCAGCCCCCGGGACAGGGGGCTCTACGAGCAGTACTTC

j_call: TRBJ1-3
v_call: TRBV7-8
clone_size: NA
d_call: NA
cdr3_aa: CGTAAAAPGNTIYF
cdr3_nt: TGTGGGACAGCGGCCGCTGCGCCCGGAAACACCATATATTTT

j_call: TRBJ2-2
v_call: TRBV6-6
clone_size: few
d_call: TRBD2
cdr3_aa: CASTLTSGGYWGELFF
cdr3_nt: TGTGCCAGCACTCTGACTAGCGGGGGCTATTGGGGGGAGCTGTTTTTT

j_call: TRBJ2-7
v_call: TRBV4-2
clone_size: once
d_call: NA
cdr3_aa: CASSQEGANSYEQYF
cdr3_nt: TGTGCCAGCAGCCAAGAGGGGGCTAACTCCTACGAGCAGTACTTC

j_call: TRBJ2-1
v_call: TRBV7-7
clone_size: NA
d_call: NA
cdr3_aa: CASSPDGGRNEQFF
cdr3_nt: TGTGCCAGCAGCCCTGACGGGGGACGCAATGAGCAGTTCTTC

j_call: TRBJ2-1
v_call: TRBV7-3
clone_size: NA
d_call: TRBD1
cdr3_aa: CARAPRDRIYNEQFF
cdr3_nt: TGTGCCAGGGCCCCCCGGGACAGGATATACAATGAGCAGTTCTTC

j_call: TRBJ2-3
v_call: TRBV9
clone_size: NA
d_call: TRBD2
cdr3_aa: CASSPGLAGGAVFTDTQYF
cdr3_nt: TGTGCCAGCAGCCCAGGACTAGCGGGGGGAGCGGTGTTCACAGATACGCAGTATTTT

j_call: TRBJ2-7
v_call: TRBV15
clone_size: NA
d_call: TRBD1
cdr3_aa: CATSRGGYGTGHTEQYF
cdr3_nt: TGTGCCACCAGCAGAGGGGGGTACGGGACAGGGCACACCGAGCAGTACTTC

j_call: TRBJ2-7
v_call: TRBV21-1
clone_size: once
d_call: NA
cdr3_aa: CASSKEGSLGSYEQYF
cdr3_nt: TGTGCCAGCAGCAAGGAGGGCAGCCTAGGTTCCTACGAGCAGTACTTC

j_call: TRBJ2-1
v_call: TRBV4-1
clone_size: NA
d_call: TRBD1
cdr3_aa: CASSQDRKDRGPLNEQFF
cdr3_nt: TGCGCCAGCAGCCAAGATCGAAAGGACAGGGGCCCCCTCAATGAGCAGTTCTTC

j_call: TRBJ1-2
v_call: TRBV19
clone_size: NA
d_call: TRBD1
cdr3_aa: CASSNGQGWDDYGYTF
cdr3_nt: TGTGCCAGTAGTAACGGACAGGGGTGGGATGACTATGGCTACACCTTC

j_call: TRBJ1-3
v_call: TRBV6-5
clone_size: NA
d_call: NA
cdr3_aa: CASSAGVYSGNTIYF
cdr3_nt: TGTGCCAGCAGTGCGGGGGTATACTCTGGAAACACCATATATTTT

j_call: TRBJ2-2
v_call: TRBV7-3
clone_size: NA
d_call: NA
cdr3_aa: CASSTSRDTGTGELFF
cdr3_nt: TGTGCCAGCAGCACATCCCGGGACACAGGCACCGGGGAGCTGTTTTTT